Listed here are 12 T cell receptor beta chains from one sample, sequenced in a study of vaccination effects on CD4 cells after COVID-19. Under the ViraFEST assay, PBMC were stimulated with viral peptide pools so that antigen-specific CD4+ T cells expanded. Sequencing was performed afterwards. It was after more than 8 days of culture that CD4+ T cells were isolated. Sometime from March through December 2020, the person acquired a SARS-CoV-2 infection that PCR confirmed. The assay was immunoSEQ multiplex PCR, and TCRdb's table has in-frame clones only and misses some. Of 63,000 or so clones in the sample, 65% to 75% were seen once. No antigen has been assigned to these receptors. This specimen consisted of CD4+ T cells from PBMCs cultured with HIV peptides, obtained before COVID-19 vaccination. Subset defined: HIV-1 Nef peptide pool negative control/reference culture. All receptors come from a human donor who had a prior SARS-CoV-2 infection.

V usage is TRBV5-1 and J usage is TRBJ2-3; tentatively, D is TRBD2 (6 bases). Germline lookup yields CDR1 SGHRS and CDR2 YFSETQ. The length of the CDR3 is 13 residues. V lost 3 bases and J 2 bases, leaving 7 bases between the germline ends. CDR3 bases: TGCGCCAGCAGCTCGGGGGTCACAGATACGCAGTATTTT. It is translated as CASSSGVTDTQYF.

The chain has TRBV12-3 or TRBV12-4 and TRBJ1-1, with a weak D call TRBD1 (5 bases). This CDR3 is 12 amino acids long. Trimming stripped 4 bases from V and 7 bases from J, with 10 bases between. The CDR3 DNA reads TGTGCCAGCAGTTACGGGGACCTTGAAGCTTTCTTT. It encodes CASSYGDLEAFF.

CDR3 in amino acids: CAWSDRGPYEQYF. The CDR3 DNA reads TGTGCCTGGAGCGACAGGGGTCCCTACGAGCAGTACTTC. This chain joins TRBV30 and TRBJ2-7, with 8 bases fitting TRBD1. CDR1 and CDR2 (germline): GTSNPN, SVGIG (reference sequence). CDR3 length equals 13 residues. V shed 3 bases, J shed 2 bases, and the junction held 3 bases outside the gene matches. Full variable domain (outside the CDR3, taken from reference TRBV30 and TRBJ2-7): SQTIHQWPATLVQPVGSPLSLECTVEGTSNPNLYWYRQAAGRGLQLLFYSVGIGQISSEVPQNLSASRPQDRQFILSSKKLLLSDSGFYLCAWSDRGPYEQYFGPGTRLTVT.

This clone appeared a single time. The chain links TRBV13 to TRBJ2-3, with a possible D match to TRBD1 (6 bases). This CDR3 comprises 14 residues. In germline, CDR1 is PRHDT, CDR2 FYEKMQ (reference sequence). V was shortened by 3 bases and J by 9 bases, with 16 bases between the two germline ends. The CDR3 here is CASSFLASGVTQYF. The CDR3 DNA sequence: TGTGCCAGCAGCTTTTTGGCCTCAGGGGTAACGCAGTATTTT.

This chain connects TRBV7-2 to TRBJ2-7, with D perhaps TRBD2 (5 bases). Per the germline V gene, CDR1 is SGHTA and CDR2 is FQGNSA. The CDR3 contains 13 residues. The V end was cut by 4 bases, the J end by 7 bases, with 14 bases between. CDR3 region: CASSSDRRREQYF. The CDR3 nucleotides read TGTGCCAGCAGCTCCGACCGACGGAGGGAGCAGTACTTC.

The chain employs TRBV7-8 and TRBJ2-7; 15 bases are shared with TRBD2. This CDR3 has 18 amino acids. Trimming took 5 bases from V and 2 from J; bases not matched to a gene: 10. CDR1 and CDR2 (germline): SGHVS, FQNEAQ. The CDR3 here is CASSPRGTSGRLAYEQYF. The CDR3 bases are TGTGCCAGCAGCCCAAGAGGGACTAGCGGGAGGCTGGCCTACGAGCAGTACTTC.

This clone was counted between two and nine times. CDR3 nucleotide sequence: TGTGCCAGCAGCTTGGACCTGTTGGGGAGAACCTACGAGCAGTACTTC. It specifies CASSLDLLGRTYEQYF. This chain uses TRBV5-5 with TRBJ2-7; a possible D gene is TRBD2 (5 bases). Trimming took off 0 bases at V and 2 bases at J, with 15 bases between the two ends. Germline V lookup: CDR1 SGHKS, CDR2 YYEKEE (reference sequence). The CDR3 sequence is 16 residues long.

For the CDR3, the DNA is TGTGCCAGCAGCTTTCGGCTTCGTGGGATAAACTATGGCTACACCTTC. Its translation is CASSFRLRGINYGYTF. V usage is TRBV5-6 and J usage is TRBJ1-2; unclear D gene. In germline, CDR1 is SGHDT, CDR2 YYEEEE. The CDR3 runs 16 residues. Trimming pared 2 bases from V and 2 bases from J, leaving 16 bases between.

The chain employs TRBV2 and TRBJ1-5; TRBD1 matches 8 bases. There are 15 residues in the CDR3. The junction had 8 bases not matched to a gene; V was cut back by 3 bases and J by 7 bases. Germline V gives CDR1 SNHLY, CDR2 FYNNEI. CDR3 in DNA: TGTGCCAGCAGTGACGTGACAGGGGTCGGCCAGCCCCAGCATTTT. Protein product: CASSDVTGVGQPQHF. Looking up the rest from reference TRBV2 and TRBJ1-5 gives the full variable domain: EPEVTQTPSHQVTQMGQEVILRCVPISNHLYFYWYRQILGQKVEFLVSFYNNEISEKSEIFDDQFSVERPDGSNFTLKIRSTKLEDSAMYFCASSDVTGVGQPQHFGDGTRLSIL.

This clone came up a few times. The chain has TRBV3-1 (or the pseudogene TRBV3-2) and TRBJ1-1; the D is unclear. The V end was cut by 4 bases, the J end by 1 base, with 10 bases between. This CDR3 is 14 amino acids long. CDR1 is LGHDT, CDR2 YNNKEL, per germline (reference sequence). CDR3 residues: CASSLLPENTEAFF. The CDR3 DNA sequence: TGTGCCAGCAGCCTCCTTCCAGAGAACACTGAAGCTTTCTTT.

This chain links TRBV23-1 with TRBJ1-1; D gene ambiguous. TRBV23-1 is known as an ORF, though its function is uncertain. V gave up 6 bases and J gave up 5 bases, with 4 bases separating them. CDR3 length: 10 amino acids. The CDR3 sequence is CASRITEAFF. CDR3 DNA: TGCGCCAGCAGAATAACTGAAGCTTTCTTT.

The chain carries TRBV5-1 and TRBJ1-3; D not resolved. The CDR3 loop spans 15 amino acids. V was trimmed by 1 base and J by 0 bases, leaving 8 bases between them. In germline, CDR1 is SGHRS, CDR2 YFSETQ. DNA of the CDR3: TGCGCCAGCAGCTTGACTCTTAACTCTGGAAACACCATATATTTT. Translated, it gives CASSLTLNSGNTIYF. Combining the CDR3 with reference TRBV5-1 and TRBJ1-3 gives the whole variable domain KAGVTQTPRYLIKTRGQQVTLSCSPISGHRSVSWYQQTPGQGLQFLFEYFSETQRNKGNFPGRFSGRQFSNSRSEMNVSTLELGDSALYLCASSLTLNSGNTIYFGEGSWLTVV.